Each of the 14 T cell receptor beta chains below was sequenced from the same sample in a study of CD8+CD57+ T cells in acquired aplastic anemia. Patients picked for sequencing had shown CD8+CD57+ cell expansion detected by flow cytometry. The study profiled TCR beta VDJ and CDR3 using genomic DNA as template. A single record per CDR3 protein comes from TCRdb applying MiXCR to the reads. In the table there are around 170,000 distinct CDR3 sequences, nearly 50% of which are singletons. Sequencing was done on a sample of sorted CD4+, CD8+, or CD8+CD57+ T cells (not recorded which) from PBMCs. The receptors stem from a human donor with aplastic anemia.

This clonotype was counted at least ten times. The rearrangement links TRBV7-9 to TRBJ1-5, with D possibly TRBD1 on 5 matching bases. With 1 base removed from V and 3 bases from J, the gap between germline ends came to 7 bases. The germline V gene encodes CDR1 SEHNR and CDR2 FQNEAQ (reference sequence). There are 14 residues in the CDR3. The DNA for the CDR3 is TGTGCCAGCAGCTTAGACAGGCTCAATCAGCCCCAGCATTTT. This gives the protein CASSLDRLNQPQHF.

The sample holds many counts of this clonotype. This chain connects TRBV4-1 to TRBJ2-7; the D gene is possibly TRBD2 (6 bases). Germline CDR1 reads MGHRA; CDR2 reads YSYEKL. The CDR3 consists of 16 residues. V was pared by 1 base and J by 0 bases, with 13 bases between. The CDR3 protein is CASSQVLGRDSYEQYF. In DNA form, the CDR3 reads TGCGCCAGCAGCCAAGTTCTGGGGCGGGACTCCTACGAGCAGTACTTC.

This clonotype was counted many times. The chain links TRBV4-2 to TRBJ1-1, with TRBD1 as a possible D gene (5 bases). Germline values: CDR1 LGHNA, CDR2 YNFKEQ. This CDR3 has 13 residues. V lost 0 bases to trimming and J lost 7 bases, with 9 bases between them. CDR3 coding DNA: TGTGCCAGCAGCCAAGAGGGGGGGAGTGAAGCTTTCTTT. Translation gives CASSQEGGSEAFF.

The chain carries TRBV10-3 and TRBJ1-3, with unresolved D. Per the germline V gene, CDR1 is ENHRY and CDR2 is SYGVKD. V gave up 3 bases and J gave up 4 bases, with 10 bases separating them. The CDR3 contains 14 residues. CDR3 protein: CAISDDGRGNTIYF. The CDR3 DNA follows: TGTGCCATCAGTGATGATGGGAGAGGAAACACCATATATTTT.

This clonotype was observed once. A junction end diverges from the germline sequence, so it may reflect a read error. The chain carries TRBV7-9 and TRBJ1-2; the D gene is possibly TRBD1 (5 bases). CDR3 length: 12 residues. Per the germline V gene, CDR1 is SEHNR and CDR2 is FQNEAQ (reference sequence). For the CDR3, the DNA is TGTGCCAGCAGCTTAGCGCTTGGTTTGACAGCCTTC. Translation: CASSLALGLTAF.

This chain links TRBV14 with TRBJ1-2; a possible D gene is TRBD1 (6 bases). Between the trimmed V and J ends, which lost 5 bases and 4 bases, there was a span of 20 bases. Germline V CDR1 and CDR2: SGHDN, FVKESK. This CDR3 spans 16 amino acids. CDR3: CASSLVPGGPVYGYTF. The CDR3, as DNA: TGTGCCAGCAGCTTAGTGCCCGGGGGGCCCGTCTATGGCTACACCTTC.

The chain joins TRBV20-1 to TRBJ1-1; D is undetermined. Per the germline V gene, CDR1 is DFQATT and CDR2 is SNEGSKA (reference sequence). Trimming took off 2 bases at V and 4 bases at J, with 11 bases between the two ends. The CDR3 runs to 13 residues. CDR3 in amino acids: CSARTQGSTEAFF. The CDR3 nucleotides read TGCAGTGCTAGAACCCAAGGGAGCACTGAAGCTTTCTTT.

V and J are TRBV29-1 and TRBJ1-1, with 9 bases matching TRBD1. With V trimmed by 6 bases and J by 0 bases, 8 bases remained unmatched. Per the germline V gene, CDR1 is SQVTM and CDR2 is ANQGSEA. CDR3 length equals 15 residues. The CDR3 bases are TGCAGCGTAGGACAGGGGAACCCGATGAACACTGAAGCTTTCTTT. Its protein product is CSVGQGNPMNTEAFF.

V gene TRBV20-1 combines with J gene TRBJ2-7; D not resolved. The CDR3 sequence is 13 residues long. The germline gives CDR1 DFQATT, CDR2 SNEGSKA (reference sequence). Trimming removed 0 bases from V and 3 bases from J, with 9 bases in between. CDR3 sequence: CSARDGRIYEQYF. CDR3 DNA: TGCAGTGCTAGAGATGGCAGGATCTACGAGCAGTACTTC.

CDR3 protein: CAIRGTGRTRGQPQHF. The DNA for the CDR3 is TGTGCCATCAGGGGGACAGGGCGCACCAGGGGTCAGCCCCAGCATTTT. The chain uses TRBV10-3 and TRBJ1-5; 9 nucleotides match TRBD1. Unmatched junction bases numbered 12, after V lost 6 bases and J lost 6 bases. CDR1 is ENHRY, CDR2 SYGVKD, per germline. CDR3 size: 16 residues.

In DNA, the CDR3 is TGCAGTGCTGCCTCCGGAAAAGATTCACCCCTCCACTTT. It encodes CSAASGKDSPLHF. The chain recombines TRBV20-1 with TRBJ1-6; D not resolved. Germline CDR1 DFQATT, CDR2 SNEGSKA (reference sequence). Deletions cut 5 bases from V and 8 bases from J, with 13 bases between. The CDR3 is made up of 13 amino acids.

This clonotype was counted at least ten times. The chain carries TRBV19 and TRBJ1-2; D perhaps matches TRBD1 (6 bases). CDR1 and CDR2 (germline): LNHDA, SQIVND (reference sequence). V was cut by 2 bases and J by 4 bases, with 8 bases left in between. CDR3 size: 13 residues. The CDR3 DNA follows: TGTGCCAGTAGTATAAGGGGGATCTATGGCTACACCTTC. It yields the protein CASSIRGIYGYTF.

The chain links TRBV19 to TRBJ1-2, with 9 bases matching TRBD1. The junction had 9 bases not matched to a gene; V was cut back by 7 bases and J by 0 bases. CDR3 length equals 16 residues. Germline V lookup: CDR1 LNHDA, CDR2 SQIVND (reference sequence). The CDR3 coding sequence is TGTGCCAGTATGGGGGACAGGGCCTCCTCTAACTATGGCTACACCTTC. It translates to CASMGDRASSNYGYTF.

The chain recombines TRBV25-1 with TRBJ2-4; perhaps TRBD1 as D (6 bases). CDR1 and CDR2 (germline): MGHDK, SYGVNS. V lost 8 bases, J lost 4 bases, and 15 bases lay in between. The CDR3 is made up of 14 amino acids. The CDR3 region is CASLRTVMKNIQYF. The CDR3 DNA is TGTGCCAGCCTTCGGACAGTGATGAAAAACATTCAGTACTTC.